Included here is one TCR beta chain sequence, with context. Antigen specificity is unknown. This entry is derived from a study of graft-versus-host responses after intestinal transplantation. Study overall: The transplants performed in recipients were multivisceral, liver-intestinal, or isolated intestinal. The recipients all started with anti-thymocyte globulin induction and then took tacrolimus and steroids for 3 to 4 years. Overall study results and limits: GvH clones detected in recipient marrow included some appearing first in ileum or blood.

Generated by immunoSEQ multiplex PCR, the TCRdb table keeps only in-frame clones and is missing some. The table has under 20,000 clones, approximately 86% seen once; the top ten hold about 9%. The source material was PBMCs, sampled approximately 230 days after intestinal transplant. This receptor was obtained from a human patient who received an intestinal transplant, so some T cells may come from the graft donor.

The CDR3 nucleotides are TGCAGCGTTCTAGCGGGGGACGCCTACGAGCAGTACTTC. Translating gives CSVLAGDAYEQYF. This chain links TRBV29-1 with TRBJ2-7; 10 bases line up with TRBD2. The ends lost 5 bases at V and 2 bases at J; junction bases unmatched: 3. Germline lookup yields CDR1 SQVTM and CDR2 ANQGSEA. The CDR3 runs to 13 residues.